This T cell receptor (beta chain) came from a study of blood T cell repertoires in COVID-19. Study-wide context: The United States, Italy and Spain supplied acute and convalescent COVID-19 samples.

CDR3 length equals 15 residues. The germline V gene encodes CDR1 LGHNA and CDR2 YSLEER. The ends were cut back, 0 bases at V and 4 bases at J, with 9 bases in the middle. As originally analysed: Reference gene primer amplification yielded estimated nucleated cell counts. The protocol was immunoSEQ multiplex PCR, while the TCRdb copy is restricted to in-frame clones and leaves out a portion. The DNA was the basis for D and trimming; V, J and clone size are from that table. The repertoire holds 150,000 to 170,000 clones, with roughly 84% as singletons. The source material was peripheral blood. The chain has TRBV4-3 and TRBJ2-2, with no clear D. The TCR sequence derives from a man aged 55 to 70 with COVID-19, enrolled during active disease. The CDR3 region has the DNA TGCGCCAGCAGCCAAGACAGTGTCCGCACCGGGGAGCTGTTTTTT. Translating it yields CASSQDSVRTGELFF.